The source of this TCR beta chain is a study of CD8+ T cells in alopecia areata. Study-level findings and limits: Mice showed TCR sharing more clearly than patients did, possibly owing to HLA. Scalp specimens additionally yield sequences from normal skin's resident alphabeta T cells.

This clone was observed at least ten times. Its cognate antigen is unknown. After isolation, RNA underwent reverse transcription to generate cDNA as the sequencing template. Clones were read by immunoSEQ multiplex PCR, and TCRdb kept only the in-frame ones, dropping some. The data show 170,000 or so clones, roughly 59% seen once. This specimen consisted of CD4+ T cells sorted from blood, obtained at week 0. This receptor was taken from a human donor with alopecia areata.

As DNA, the CDR3 is TGTGCCAGCAGTGCTGAGCAGTTCTTC. Translation: CASSAEQFF. The chain has TRBV2 and TRBJ2-1; no firm D call. CDR1 is SNHLY, CDR2 FYNNEI, per germline. This CDR3 is 9 amino acids long. V shed 4 bases and J shed 9 bases, with 1 base lying between them.